This T cell receptor beta chain was identified in a study of T cells in Graves' hyperthyroidism and ophthalmopathy (dated by TCRdb to the late 2010s). In terms of the full investigation: Peripheral blood samples were taken at initial diagnosis, before any treatment was given. To identify TCR V-J signatures that set the groups apart, the researchers used a discovery cohort of 100 or so patients, made up of 40 to 45 with Graves' ophthalmopathy and about 59 with stable Graves' hyperthyroidism. Prospective prediction of ophthalmopathy was tested in an independent validation cohort of 18 to 20 hyperthyroidism patients and some 17 patients who later progressed to ophthalmopathy. The roughly 100 discovery patients were divided at random into training and test sets in a 7:3 ratio. In more than 5 Graves' hyperthyroidism patients, the study also compared T-cell repertoires from thyroid tissue with T-cell repertoires from blood. Once sampling was done, hyperthyroidism patients were given methimazole at a starting dose of 30 mg daily, whereas ophthalmopathy patients were given high-dose intravenous methylprednisolone. According to the paper, TCR Vbeta CDR3 sequencing was carried out on around 140 peripheral blood samples, which came from around 43 ophthalmopathy, 75 or so hyperthyroidism and about 17 progressor patients. Overall study outcomes, separate from this receptor: Sample size was not statistically predetermined, and investigators were not blinded to group allocation. Blood samples also contained most of the expanded thyroid clonotypes (frequency above 0.001), which suggests that blood repertoires may reflect thyroid immune responses. In validation, progression to ophthalmopathy was predicted by the model with about 70% sensitivity and roughly 76% specificity, a median of about 6.4 months before onset. A 13 V-J signature model separated ophthalmopathy from stable hyperthyroidism, with roughly 88% sensitivity and 81.08% specificity in cross-validation and 80%/75% in testing.

The germline V gene sets CDR1 to SNHLY and CDR2 to FYNNEI. V loses 6 bases of germline sequence and J loses 8 bases, and the interval between the two ends is 16 bases. Counted from cysteine to phenylalanine, this CDR3 has 14 amino acids. Only CDR3 DNA is held: 42 bases, read in frame from base 1. Amplification of TCR beta CDR3 regions was carried out from RNA transcripts. The first round of RT-PCR for the TCR CDR3 was performed with the HTBI primer set and the Qiagen OneStep RT-PCR kit. Libraries were constructed in a second round of multiplex PCR, after which size selection and purification were performed. Sequencing of the libraries was done on an Illumina HiSeq2000 using paired-end 100 bp reads. The original pipeline was this. SOAPnuke was used to process the raw data, throwing out any read that contained adapters or uncalled bases, had a mean Phred below 15, or lacked an exact constant-primer or identifier match. High-quality paired reads were merged with COPE v1.2.5, and unique nucleotide sequences were defined as clonotypes. MiTCR v1.1 was used to align clonotypes to the IMGT TRBV, TRBD and TRBJ reference segments. Analysis was restricted to V-J combinations with a frequency above 0.0001, which covered about 99% of repertoires. The TCS score was defined as the ratio of F50 (clonal expansion) to E x V (chaos), calculated using BLOSUM62-based TCRdist between CDR3 peptides within each V-J. Welch's t-statistics and random forest reduced fewer than 600 V-J features to around 14, which were used in a naive Bayes classifier (R e1071). The public sequencing data were trimmed at Q25 with fastp and processed into clonotypes with MiXCR by TCRdb, which kept only in-frame beta chains. Each entry is one CDR3 protein sequence, shown with its most common DNA and genes. TCRdb, not the original authors, processed these V and J calls. This sample holds about 420,000 distinct CDR3 sequences; around 15% were observed only once. Clones ranked in the top ten supply 4% to 6.5% of the sample.

This clonotype has at least ten counts. The specificity of this receptor is unknown. Base qualities were left out, and no much larger clone turns up one base away. Graves' hyperthyroidism was defined as stable when no progression to ophthalmopathy occurred over 18 months of follow-up. The hyperthyroidism patients were between 18 and 65 years old and newly diagnosed, with a disease duration of less than 2 months. Exclusion was applied to patients with uncontrolled infections, other autoimmune diseases, pregnancy or lactation. Diagnoses relied on clinical symptoms, serum thyroxine and TRAb, thyroid ultrasound and orbital computed tomography. PBMCs were separated from roughly 9.6 ml of fresh peripheral blood using Ficoll-Paque density gradient centrifugation. Trizol reagent was used to extract total RNA, and RNA quality was then checked on an Agilent 2100 Bioanalyzer.

The sample taken for sequencing was blood. Recombination joined TRBV2 with TRBJ1-4; TRBD1 is perhaps the D gene, given 6 matching bases. This sequence originates from a woman aged 18-30 years with Graves' hyperthyroidism. The CDR3 protein: CASRGTRPLEKLFF. The DNA sequence is given as TGTGCCAGCAGGGGGACACGGCCGCTGGAAAAACTGTTTTTT.